This T cell receptor (beta chain) comes out of a study of T cell repertoires in cytomegalovirus infection. Study-wide context: Public TCR beta signatures were indicative of both CMV infection and a matching HLA type.

MiXCR, run by TCRdb on the reads, gives a single entry per CDR3 protein. The data contain around 110,000 distinct CDR3 sequences, about 9.5% of them singletons. Trimming removed 5 bases from V and 5 bases from J, with 19 bases in between. Germline V lookup: CDR1 SGHTA, CDR2 FQGNSA. This CDR3 is 16 amino acids long. At least ten counts were recorded for this clonotype. The antigen remains undetermined. Findings and caveats of the study: Totalled public TCR beta family frequency picked out people who carried CMV plus the relevant HLA. The ex vivo response was dominated by HLA-C-restricted CMV-specific TCR beta clonotypes.

The source is a human donor in good health (CMV status not recorded). Some clones in this sample may be carry-over from other donors' samples. The chain carries TRBV7-2 and TRBJ1-5; weak D call: TRBD1 (5 bases). Source material: PBMCs, sequenced either directly or after in vitro stimulation (not recorded which). The CDR3, as DNA: TGTGCCAGCAGCCCTGACTCGAGGGGCTTAGATCAGCCCCAGCATTTT. This sequence encodes CASSPDSRGLDQPQHF.